The rows below give T cell receptor beta chains drawn from one sample of a study of blood T cell repertoires in COVID-19. This table comes from immunoSEQ multiplex PCR, and its TCRdb copy is limited to in-frame clones, with some not included. The data hold about 62,000 clones, with over 70% observed a single time. Sequencing input: peripheral blood. The receptors stem from a human donor in a cohort sampled during active COVID-19. The CDR3 runs from the conserved cysteine through the conserved F or W. Fields, in order: V gene, J gene, CDR3 length, CDR3 protein.

TRBV6-2/TRBV6-3	TRBJ1-4	14	CASSPGTGVEKLFF
TRBV5-4	TRBJ2-4	15	CASSLATQGKNIQYF
TRBV28	TRBJ2-1	16	CASSGALALSYNEQFF
TRBV5-8	TRBJ2-3	15	CASSLVGASDDTQYF
TRBV18	TRBJ2-1	16	CASSPWSRFSYNEQFF
TRBV19	TRBJ1-1	17	CASSIGTGRGMNTEAFF
TRBV5-1	TRBJ2-7	12	CASSLERGIQYF
TRBV5-6	TRBJ2-7	17	CASSLTSGGPYSYEQYF
TRBV12-3/TRBV12-4	TRBJ2-3	13	CASSLQGVWTQYF
TRBV2	TRBJ1-2	13	CASSEQPGKGYTF
TRBV4-1	TRBJ2-1	21	CASSPGSLGLAGVQNYNEQFF
TRBV10-2	TRBJ1-6	13	CASTEGLRSPLHF
TRBV5-4	TRBJ1-1	16	CASNYGGVTQNTEAFF
TRBV3-1/TRBV3-2	TRBJ2-7	15	CASSQDSGVPYEQYF
TRBV18	TRBJ1-3	18	CASSPLSFGQGGGNTIYF
TRBV7-9	TRBJ1-2	15	CAIDLPGRTNYGYTF
TRBV4-1	TRBJ2-3	15	CASRPSYRETDTQYF
TRBV28	TRBJ2-5	15	CASSLPTAGRETQYF
TRBV29-1	TRBJ1-2	12	CSVVQGGDGYTF
TRBV9	TRBJ2-2	15	CASSETDRDTGELFF
TRBV5-1	TRBJ2-1	17	CASSYTGAGGVYNEQFF
TRBV18	TRBJ2-3	16	CASSPPRGGPTDTQYF
TRBV5-1	TRBJ2-3	13	CASSLTDSDTQYF
TRBV20-1	TRBJ2-7	12	CSASQGGSEQYF
TRBV14	TRBJ2-5	14	CASSQWAGEETQYF
TRBV29-1	TRBJ2-2	14	CSVRTQPNTGELFF
TRBV20-1	TRBJ2-3	18	CSASHQVLDPLAADTQYF
TRBV3-1/TRBV3-2	TRBJ1-4	15	CASSLSGGGTEKLFF
TRBV11-2	TRBJ2-3	16	CASSSGTGASTDTQYF
TRBV4-1	TRBJ2-5	17	CASSSREWGQIQETQYF
TRBV9	TRBJ2-7	15	CASSEAGGEDYEQYF
TRBV4-1	TRBJ1-1	17	CASSQDWLGSRSPEAFF